A selection of T cell receptor beta chains follows, all from one sample in a study of T cells in Graves' hyperthyroidism and ophthalmopathy. TCRdb reprocessed the multiplex PCR reads via MiXCR and lists one record per CDR3 protein. This sample has fewer than 750,000 distinct CDR3 sequences, with about 14% found just once. Sequencing input: blood. These receptors were taken from a woman aged 40 to 50 with Graves' ophthalmopathy. The CDR3 runs from the conserved cysteine through the conserved F or W. A D gene is named only where the DNA matches it firmly. Size is omitted from some rows. Given values are once, few, many or a class for expanded clones.

D gene	clone size	V gene	J gene	CDR3 DNA	CDR3 protein
TRBD1	few	TRBV11-3	TRBJ1-1	TGTGCCAGCAGCTGGACTCAGGGGGGTTCCACTGAAGCTTTCTTT	CASSWTQGGSTEAFF
.	many	TRBV5-5	TRBJ2-7	TGTGCCAGCAGCTTGATACCCGGGACATCCTACGAGCAGTACTTC	CASSLIPGTSYEQYF
.	many	TRBV11-3	TRBJ2-5	TGTGCCAGCAGCCAGAGACTCCACGGAGAGACCCAGTACTTC	CASSQRLHGETQYF
TRBD2	many	TRBV25-1	TRBJ2-5	TGTGCCAGCAGTGTCCTAGCGGGAGGGATAGAGGAGACCCAGTACTTC	CASSVLAGGIEETQYF
.	.	TRBV20-1	TRBJ1-5	TGCAGTGCTTTGGACGGTCAGAGCAATCAGCCCCAGCATTTT	CSALDGQSNQPQHF
.	many	TRBV30	TRBJ1-2	TGTGCCTGGAGTGTACCGGGGGGATCTAACTATGGCTACACCTTC	CAWSVPGGSNYGYTF
TRBD2	few	TRBV6-2/TRBV6-3	TRBJ2-2	TGTGCCAGCTTAACTCGGGCTAGCGGGAACACCGGGGAGCTGTTTTTT	CASLTRASGNTGELFF
TRBD1	.	TRBV28	TRBJ1-2	TGTGCCAGCAGGGGACAGGGGGCACGTGGCTACACCTTC	CASRGQGARGYTF
TRBD1	many	TRBV11-1	TRBJ2-7	TGTGCCAGCAGCCCACCAGACAGGGGAATATCCTACGAGCAGTACTTC	CASSPPDRGISYEQYF
.	.	TRBV27	TRBJ1-1	TGTGCCAGCAGTTTAATCTCCGGGGACGCTTTCTTT	CASSLISGDAFF
.	many	TRBV2	TRBJ1-1	TGTGCCAGCAGTGAATCCCCGGCGAACACTGAAGCTTTCTTT	CASSESPANTEAFF
TRBD2	.	TRBV4-2	TRBJ2-2	TGTGCCAGCAGCCCTCCGGGGCGGGAGGGGATCACCGGGGAGCTGTTTTTT	CASSPPGREGITGELFF
TRBD1	.	TRBV15	TRBJ1-5	TGTGCCACCCGGAGGACAGGGGATAGCAATCAGCCCCAGCATTTT	CATRRTGDSNQPQHF
.	few	TRBV30	TRBJ2-7	TGTGCCTGGAGTGTATTACTACTCTACGAGCAGTACTTC	CAWSVLLLYEQYF
.	many	TRBV4-1	TRBJ1-5	TGCGCCAGCAGCCTACAGTTGGGTTACAATCAGCCCCAGCATTTT	CASSLQLGYNQPQHF
.	.	TRBV4-2	TRBJ2-2	TGTGCCAGTAGGTCGGTGCGGCGTAGCCCGAACACCGGGGAGCTGTTTTTT	CASRSVRRSPNTGELFF
.	many	TRBV6-1	TRBJ2-3	TGTGCCAGCAGTGAAACCCCATGGGGGGGCGCGGATACGCAGTATTTT	CASSETPWGGADTQYF
TRBD1	many	TRBV7-8	TRBJ1-5	TGTGCCAGCAGCTTAGCAGGGGGCTCGGGTCAGCCCCAGCATTTT	CASSLAGGSGQPQHF